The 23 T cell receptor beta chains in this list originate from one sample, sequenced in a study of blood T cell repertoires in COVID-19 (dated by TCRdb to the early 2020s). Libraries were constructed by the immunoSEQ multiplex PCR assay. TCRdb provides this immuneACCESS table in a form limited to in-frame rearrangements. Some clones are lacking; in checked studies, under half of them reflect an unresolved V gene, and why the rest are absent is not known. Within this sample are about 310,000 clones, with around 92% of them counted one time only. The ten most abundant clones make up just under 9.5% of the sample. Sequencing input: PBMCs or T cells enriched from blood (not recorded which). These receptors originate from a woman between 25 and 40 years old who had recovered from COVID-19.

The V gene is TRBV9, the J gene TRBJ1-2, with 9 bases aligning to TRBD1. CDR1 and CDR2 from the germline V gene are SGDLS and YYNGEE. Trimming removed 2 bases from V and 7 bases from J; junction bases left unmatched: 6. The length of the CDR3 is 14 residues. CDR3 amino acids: CASSVIGQGSGYTF. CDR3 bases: TGTGCCAGCAGCGTCATTGGACAGGGGTCTGGCTACACCTTC. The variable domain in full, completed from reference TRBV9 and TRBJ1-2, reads DSGVTQTPKHLITATGQRVTLRCSPRSGDLSVYWYQQSLDQGLQFLIQYYNGEERAKGNILERFSAQQFPDLHSELNLSSLELGDSALYFCASSVIGQGSGYTFGSGTRLTVV.

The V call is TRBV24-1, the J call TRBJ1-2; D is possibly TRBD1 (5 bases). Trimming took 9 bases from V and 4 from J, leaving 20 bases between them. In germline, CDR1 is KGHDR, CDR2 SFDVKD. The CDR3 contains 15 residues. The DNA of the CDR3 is TGTGCCACCCAACGGGGGGGTGACCTTCTCTATGGCTACACCTTC. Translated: CATQRGGDLLYGYTF.

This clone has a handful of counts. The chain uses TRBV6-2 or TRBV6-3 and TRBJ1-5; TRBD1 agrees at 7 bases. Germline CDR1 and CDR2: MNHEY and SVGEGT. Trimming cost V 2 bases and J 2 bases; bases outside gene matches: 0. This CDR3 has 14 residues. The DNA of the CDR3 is TGTGCCAGCAGTTACGGACAGGGCAATCAGCCCCAGCATTTT. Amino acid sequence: CASSYGQGNQPQHF.

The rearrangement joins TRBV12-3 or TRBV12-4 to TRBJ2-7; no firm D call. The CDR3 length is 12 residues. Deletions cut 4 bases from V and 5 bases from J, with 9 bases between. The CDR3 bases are TGTGCCAGCAGTTCACCCGCGAACGAGCAGTACTTC. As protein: CASSSPANEQYF.

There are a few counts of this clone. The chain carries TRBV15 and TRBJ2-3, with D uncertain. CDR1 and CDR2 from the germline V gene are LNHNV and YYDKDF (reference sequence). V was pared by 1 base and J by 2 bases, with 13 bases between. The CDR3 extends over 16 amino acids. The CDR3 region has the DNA TGTGCCACCAGCAGAGGAGACGGAGAACACACAGATACGCAGTATTTT. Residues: CATSRGDGEHTDTQYF. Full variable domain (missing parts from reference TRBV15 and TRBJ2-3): DAMVIQNPRYQVTQFGKPVTLSCSQTLNHNVMYWYQQKSSQAPKLLFHYYDKDFNNEADTPDNFQSRRPNTSFCFLDIRSPGLGDTAMYLCATSRGDGEHTDTQYFGPGTRLTVL.

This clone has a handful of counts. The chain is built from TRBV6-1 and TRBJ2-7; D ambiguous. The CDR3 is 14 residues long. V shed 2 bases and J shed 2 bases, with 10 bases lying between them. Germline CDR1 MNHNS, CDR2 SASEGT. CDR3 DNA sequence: TGTGCCAGCAGTGAACGTCCGGTTGCCTACGAGCAGTACTTC. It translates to CASSERPVAYEQYF.

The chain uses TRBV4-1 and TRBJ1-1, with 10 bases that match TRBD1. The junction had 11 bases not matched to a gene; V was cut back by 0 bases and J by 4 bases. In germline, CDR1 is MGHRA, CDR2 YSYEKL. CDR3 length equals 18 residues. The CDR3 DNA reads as TGCGCCAGCAGCCAAGAGACAGGGGGCCTCAAAACGGGCACTGAAGCTTTCTTT. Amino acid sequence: CASSQETGGLKTGTEAFF.

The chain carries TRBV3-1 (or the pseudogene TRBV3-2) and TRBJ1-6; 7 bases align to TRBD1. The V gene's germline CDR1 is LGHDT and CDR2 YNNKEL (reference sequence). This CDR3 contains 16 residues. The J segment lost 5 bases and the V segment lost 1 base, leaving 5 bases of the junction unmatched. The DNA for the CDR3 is TGTGCCAGCAGCCAAGCCCGCAGGGGGAATAATTCACCCCTCCACTTT. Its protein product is CASSQARRGNNSPLHF.

CDR3 sequence reads: CASSLSGAAEAFF. CDR3 nucleotides: TGTGCCAGCAGTTTATCAGGTGCGGCTGAAGCTTTCTTT. This chain uses TRBV27 with TRBJ1-1; D not resolved. There are 13 residues in the CDR3. The V end lost 0 bases, the J end lost 6 bases, and 8 bases lay between the germline ends. Germline CDR1 MNHEY, CDR2 SMNVEV (reference sequence).

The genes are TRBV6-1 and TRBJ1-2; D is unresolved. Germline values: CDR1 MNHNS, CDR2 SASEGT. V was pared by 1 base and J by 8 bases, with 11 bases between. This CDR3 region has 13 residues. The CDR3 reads CASSEGQAVGYTF. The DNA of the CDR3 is TGTGCCAGCAGTGAAGGTCAGGCAGTCGGCTACACCTTC.

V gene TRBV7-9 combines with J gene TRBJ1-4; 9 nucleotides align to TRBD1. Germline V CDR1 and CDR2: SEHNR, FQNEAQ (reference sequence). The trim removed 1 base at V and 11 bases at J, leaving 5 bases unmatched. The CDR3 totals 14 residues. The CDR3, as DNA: TGTGCCAGCAGCTTAGAAGGGACAGGGCTTAAACTGTTTTTT. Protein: CASSLEGTGLKLFF.

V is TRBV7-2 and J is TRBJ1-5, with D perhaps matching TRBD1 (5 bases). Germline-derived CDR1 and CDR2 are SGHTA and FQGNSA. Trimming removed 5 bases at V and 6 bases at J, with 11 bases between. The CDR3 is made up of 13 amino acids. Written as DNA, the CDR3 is TGTGCCAGCAGCGGGACTTTCGGTCAGCCCCAGCATTTT. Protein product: CASSGTFGQPQHF.

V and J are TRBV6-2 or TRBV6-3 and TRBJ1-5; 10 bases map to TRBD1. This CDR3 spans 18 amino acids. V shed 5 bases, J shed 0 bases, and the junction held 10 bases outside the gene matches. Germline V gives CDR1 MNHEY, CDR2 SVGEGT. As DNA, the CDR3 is TGTGCCAGCAGTCCCCCGGGACAGGGGAAGTATAGCAATCAGCCCCAGCATTTT. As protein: CASSPPGQGKYSNQPQHF.

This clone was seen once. The CDR3 loop reads CASSLAFSNTGELFF. CDR3 bases: TGTGCCAGCAGTCTGGCTTTCTCGAACACCGGGGAGCTGTTTTTT. The chain joins TRBV27 to TRBJ2-2; D gene ambiguous. Germline values: CDR1 MNHEY, CDR2 SMNVEV (reference sequence). The CDR3 totals 15 residues. Trimming removed 5 bases from V and 0 bases from J, with 10 bases in between.

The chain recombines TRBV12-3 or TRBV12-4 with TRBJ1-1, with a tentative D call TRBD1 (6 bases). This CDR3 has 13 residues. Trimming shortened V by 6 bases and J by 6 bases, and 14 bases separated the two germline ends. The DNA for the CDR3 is TGTGCCAGCAGCTGGGGACACGGTGCTGAAGCTTTCTTT. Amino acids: CASSWGHGAEAFF.

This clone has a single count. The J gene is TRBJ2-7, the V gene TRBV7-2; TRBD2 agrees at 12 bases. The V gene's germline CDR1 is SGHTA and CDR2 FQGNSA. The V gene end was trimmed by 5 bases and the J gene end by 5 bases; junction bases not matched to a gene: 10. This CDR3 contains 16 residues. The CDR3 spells CASSPRLAGVYDEQYF. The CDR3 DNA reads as TGTGCCAGCAGCCCGAGACTAGCGGGAGTATACGACGAGCAGTACTTC.

The CDR3 reads CASSVAGSRNSPLHF. The DNA for the CDR3 is TGTGCCAGCAGCGTAGCCGGGTCCCGGAATTCACCCCTCCACTTT. The chain recombines TRBV9 with TRBJ1-6; D is ambiguous. This CDR3 is built from 15 residues. V was trimmed by 0 bases and J by 7 bases, leaving 11 bases between them. Germline V CDR1 and CDR2: SGDLS, YYNGEE.

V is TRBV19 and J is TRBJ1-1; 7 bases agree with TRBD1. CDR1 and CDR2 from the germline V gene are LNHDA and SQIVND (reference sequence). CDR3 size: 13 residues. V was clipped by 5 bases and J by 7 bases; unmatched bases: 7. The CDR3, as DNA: TGTGCCAGTAGTCAACAGGGGTATAATGAAGCTTTCTTT. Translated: CASSQQGYNEAFF. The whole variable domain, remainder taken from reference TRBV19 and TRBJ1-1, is DGGITQSPKYLFRKEGQNVTLSCEQNLNHDAMYWYRQDPGQGLRLIYYSQIVNDFQKGDIAEGYSVSREKKESFPLTVTSAQKNPTAFYLCASSQQGYNEAFFGQGTRLTVV.

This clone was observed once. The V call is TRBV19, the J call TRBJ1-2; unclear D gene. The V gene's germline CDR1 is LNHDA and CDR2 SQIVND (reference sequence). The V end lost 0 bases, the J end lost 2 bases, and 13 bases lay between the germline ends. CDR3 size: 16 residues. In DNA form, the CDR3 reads TGTGCCAGTAGTATAGATCTCGGCGGAGAAAACTATGGCTACACCTTC. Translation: CASSIDLGGENYGYTF.

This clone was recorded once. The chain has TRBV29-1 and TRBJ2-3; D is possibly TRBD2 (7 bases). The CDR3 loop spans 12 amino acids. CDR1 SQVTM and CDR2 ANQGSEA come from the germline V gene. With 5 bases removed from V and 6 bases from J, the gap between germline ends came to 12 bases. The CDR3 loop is CSVRRGQDTQYF. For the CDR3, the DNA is TGCAGCGTTAGGCGGGGGCAGGATACGCAGTATTTT.

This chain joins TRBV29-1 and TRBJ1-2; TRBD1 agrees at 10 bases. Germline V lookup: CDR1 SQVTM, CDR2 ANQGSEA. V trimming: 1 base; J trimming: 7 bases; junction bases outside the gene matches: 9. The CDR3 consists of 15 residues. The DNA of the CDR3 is TGCAGCGTTGAAGGAGCCTGGACAGGGGGAGGTGGCTACACCTTC. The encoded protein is CSVEGAWTGGGGYTF.

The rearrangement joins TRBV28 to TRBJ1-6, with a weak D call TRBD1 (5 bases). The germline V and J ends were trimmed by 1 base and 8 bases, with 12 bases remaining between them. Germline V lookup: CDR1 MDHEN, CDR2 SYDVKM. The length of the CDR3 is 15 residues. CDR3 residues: CASSLSIRGDSPLHF. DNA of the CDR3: TGTGCCAGCAGTTTATCCATTAGGGGTGATTCACCCCTCCACTTT.

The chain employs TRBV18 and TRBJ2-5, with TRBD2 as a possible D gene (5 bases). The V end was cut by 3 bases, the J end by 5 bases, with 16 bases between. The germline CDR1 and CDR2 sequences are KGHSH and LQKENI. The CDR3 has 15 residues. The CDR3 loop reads CASSPMRQSGETQYF. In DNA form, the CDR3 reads TGTGCCAGCTCACCGATGAGGCAGTCGGGGGAGACCCAGTACTTC. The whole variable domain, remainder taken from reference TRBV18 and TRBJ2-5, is NAGVMQNPRHLVRRRGQEARLRCSPMKGHSHVYWYRQLPEEGLKFMVYLQKENIIDESGMPKERFSAEFPKEGPSILRIQQVVRGDSAAYFCASSPMRQSGETQYFGPGTRLLVL.